The 6 T cell receptor beta chains below were found in one sample sequenced in a study of T cell responses to AZD1222 COVID-19 vaccine. Only in-frame clones appear in the TCRdb table, and some are missing; sequencing was by immunoSEQ multiplex PCR. Among about 97,000 clones listed, 70% to 90% were seen once. The material sequenced was peripheral blood, taken on day 0 of AZD1222 vaccination. Receptor source: an adult in good health.

The chain joins TRBV3-1 (or the pseudogene TRBV3-2) to TRBJ1-1; possible D gene TRBD1, 5 bases. The germline V gene has CDR1 LGHDT and CDR2 YNNKEL (reference sequence). This CDR3 contains 12 residues. V was clipped by 2 bases and J by 11 bases, with 12 bases between them. The CDR3 spells CASSQTGTQAFF. In DNA, the CDR3 is TGTGCCAGCAGCCAAACCGGGACGCAGGCTTTCTTT.

The J gene is TRBJ2-1, the V gene TRBV30, with D possibly matching TRBD2 (6 bases). V was clipped by 8 bases and J by 5 bases, with 25 bases between them. The CDR3 is made up of 16 amino acids. From germline, CDR1 is GTSNPN and CDR2 SVGIG (reference sequence). The CDR3 region has the DNA TGTGCCCCCGATCTGGTGGGGGGAGAAACCCACAATGAGCAGTTCTTC. Its translation is CAPDLVGGETHNEQFF.

The CDR3 bases are TGTGCCAGCAGCTCCCCGACAGGGGCTACCACAGATACGCAGTATTTT. Amino acids: CASSSPTGATTDTQYF. The chain recombines TRBV11-3 with TRBJ2-3; TRBD1 matches 8 bases. With V trimmed by 4 bases and J by 2 bases, 8 bases remained unmatched. Germline CDR1 SGHNT, CDR2 YENEEA. The CDR3 has 16 residues.

With respect to this clone: This sample also contains other DNA sequences that code for the same CDR3. V and J are TRBV2 and TRBJ1-1; 11 nucleotides align to TRBD1. This CDR3 comprises 14 residues. V lost 5 bases to trimming and J lost 4 bases; unmatched junction nucleotides: 3. Germline loops: CDR1 SNHLY, CDR2 FYNNEI. The CDR3 loop reads CASSKGQGATEAFF. CDR3 DNA: TGTGCCAGCAGTAAAGGACAGGGGGCCACTGAAGCTTTCTTT.

This rearrangement joins TRBV19 to TRBJ2-2; TRBD1 matches at 9 bases. In germline, CDR1 is LNHDA, CDR2 SQIVND (reference sequence). V dropped 0 bases and J dropped 4; count of bases not matched to a gene: 6. The CDR3 consists of 17 residues. In DNA form, the CDR3 reads TGTGCCAGTAGTATAGATCTGGGGACAGGGCTCACCGGGGAGCTGTTTTTT. Translating gives CASSIDLGTGLTGELFF.

The V call is TRBV29-1, the J call TRBJ2-2; D remains ambiguous. The length of the CDR3 is 14 residues. Germline CDR1 SQVTM, CDR2 ANQGSEA. V lost 5 bases and J lost 0, with 10 bases in between. CDR3 protein: CSVSKIANTGELFF. CDR3 sequence (DNA): TGCAGCGTTTCAAAGATTGCGAACACCGGGGAGCTGTTTTTT.